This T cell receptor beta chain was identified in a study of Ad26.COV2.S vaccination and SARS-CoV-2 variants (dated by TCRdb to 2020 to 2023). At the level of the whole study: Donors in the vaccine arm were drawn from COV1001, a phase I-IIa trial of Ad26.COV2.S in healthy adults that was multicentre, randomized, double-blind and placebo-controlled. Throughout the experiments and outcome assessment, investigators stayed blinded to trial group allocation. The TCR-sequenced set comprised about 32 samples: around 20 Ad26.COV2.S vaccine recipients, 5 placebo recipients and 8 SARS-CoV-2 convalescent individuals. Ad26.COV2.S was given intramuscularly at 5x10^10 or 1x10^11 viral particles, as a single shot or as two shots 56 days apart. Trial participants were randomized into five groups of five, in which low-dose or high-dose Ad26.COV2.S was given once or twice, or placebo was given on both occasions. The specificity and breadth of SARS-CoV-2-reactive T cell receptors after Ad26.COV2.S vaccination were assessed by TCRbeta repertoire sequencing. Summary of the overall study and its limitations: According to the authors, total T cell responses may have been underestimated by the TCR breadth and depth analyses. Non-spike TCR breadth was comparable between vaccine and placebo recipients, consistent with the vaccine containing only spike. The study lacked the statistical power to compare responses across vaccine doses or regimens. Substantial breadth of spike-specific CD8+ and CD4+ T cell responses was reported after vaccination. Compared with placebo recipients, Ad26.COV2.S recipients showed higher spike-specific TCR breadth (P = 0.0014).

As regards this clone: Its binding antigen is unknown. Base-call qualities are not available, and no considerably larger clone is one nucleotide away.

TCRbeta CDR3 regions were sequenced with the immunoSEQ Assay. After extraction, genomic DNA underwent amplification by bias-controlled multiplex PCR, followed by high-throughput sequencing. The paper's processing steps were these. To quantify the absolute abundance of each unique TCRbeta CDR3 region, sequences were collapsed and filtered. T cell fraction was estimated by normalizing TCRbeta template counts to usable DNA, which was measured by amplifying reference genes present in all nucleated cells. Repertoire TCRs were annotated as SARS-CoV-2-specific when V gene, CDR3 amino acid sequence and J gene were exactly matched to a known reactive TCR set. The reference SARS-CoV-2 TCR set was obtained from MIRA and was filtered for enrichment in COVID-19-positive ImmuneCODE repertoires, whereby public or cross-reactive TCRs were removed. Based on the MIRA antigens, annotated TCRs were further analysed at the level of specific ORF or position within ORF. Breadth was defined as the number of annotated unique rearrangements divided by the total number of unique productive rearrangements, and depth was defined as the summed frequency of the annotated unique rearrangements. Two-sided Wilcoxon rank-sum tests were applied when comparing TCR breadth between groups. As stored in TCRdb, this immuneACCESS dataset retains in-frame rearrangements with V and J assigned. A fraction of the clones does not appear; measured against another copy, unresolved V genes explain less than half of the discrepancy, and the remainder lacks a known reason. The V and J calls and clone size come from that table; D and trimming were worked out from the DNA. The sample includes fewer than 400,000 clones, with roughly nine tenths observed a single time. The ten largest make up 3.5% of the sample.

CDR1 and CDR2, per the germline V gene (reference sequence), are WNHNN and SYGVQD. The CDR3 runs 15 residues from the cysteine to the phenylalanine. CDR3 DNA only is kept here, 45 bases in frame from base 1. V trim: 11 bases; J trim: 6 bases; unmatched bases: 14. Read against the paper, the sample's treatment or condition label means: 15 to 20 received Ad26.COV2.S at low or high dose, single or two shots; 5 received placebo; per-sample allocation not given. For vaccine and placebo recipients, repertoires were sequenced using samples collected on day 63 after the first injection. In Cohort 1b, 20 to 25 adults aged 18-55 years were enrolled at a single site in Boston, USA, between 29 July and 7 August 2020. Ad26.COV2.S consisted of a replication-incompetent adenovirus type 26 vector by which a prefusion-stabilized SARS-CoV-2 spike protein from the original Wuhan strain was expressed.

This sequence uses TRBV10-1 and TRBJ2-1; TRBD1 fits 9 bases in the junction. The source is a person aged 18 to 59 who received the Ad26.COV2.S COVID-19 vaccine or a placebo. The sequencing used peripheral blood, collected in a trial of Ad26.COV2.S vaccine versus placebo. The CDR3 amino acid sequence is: CAVRTWDREGNEQFF. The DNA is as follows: TGCGCCGTAAGAACCTGGGACAGGGAGGGCAATGAGCAGTTCTTC.